Each of the 8 T cell receptor beta chains below was sequenced from the same sample in a study of shared clonotypes between healthy human individuals (dated by TCRdb to the early 2020s). To prepare the library, the immunoSEQ multiplex PCR assay was applied. Here the immuneACCESS table is served through TCRdb, limited to in-frame sequences with V and J called. Missing clones are a known gap in these copies; in checked studies unresolved V genes cover under half, and the rest lacks a known reason. In this sample the table shows around 700,000 clones, roughly 78% of which occur a single time. Around 1.8% of the sample is taken by the ten largest. The source material was memory CD4+ T cells sorted from blood. The cell subset or site label, as the study defines it: CD45RA-negative fraction. These receptors were collected from a woman between 25 and 40 years old in good health.

The table lists this clone with a count of one. The V call is TRBV19, the J call TRBJ2-3, with D hard to call. Germline-derived CDR1 and CDR2 are LNHDA and SQIVND (reference sequence). The CDR3 is 15 amino acids. The V gene lost 1 base and the J gene lost 2 bases, with 10 bases spanning the gap. DNA for the CDR3: TGTGCCAGTAGTATAGGTGGGGAATTCACAGATACGCAGTATTTT. This codes for CASSIGGEFTDTQYF. The full variable domain, rest sourced from reference TRBV19 and TRBJ2-3, is DGGITQSPKYLFRKEGQNVTLSCEQNLNHDAMYWYRQDPGQGLRLIYYSQIVNDFQKGDIAEGYSVSREKKESFPLTVTSAQKNPTAFYLCASSIGGEFTDTQYFGPGTRLTVL.

This clone was detected a few times. The sample carries other DNA sequences with the same CDR3. V usage is TRBV5-1 and J usage is TRBJ2-2; D may match TRBD1 or TRBD2 (5 bases each). Trimming shortened V by 3 bases and J by 1 base, and 10 bases separated the two germline ends. There are 15 residues in the CDR3. The germline gives CDR1 SGHRS, CDR2 YFSETQ. This CDR3 reads CASSSGTENTGELFF. Here the CDR3 DNA reads TGCGCCAGCAGCTCGGGGACGGAGAACACCGGGGAGCTGTTTTTT. The whole variable domain, filled in from reference TRBV5-1 and TRBJ2-2, reads KAGVTQTPRYLIKTRGQQVTLSCSPISGHRSVSWYQQTPGQGLQFLFEYFSETQRNKGNFPGRFSGRQFSNSRSEMNVSTLELGDSALYLCASSSGTENTGELFFGEGSRLTVL.

The gene calls are TRBV7-2 and TRBJ1-3, with a possible D match to TRBD1 (5 bases). V was cut by 2 bases and J by 2 bases, with 7 bases left in between. Looked up from germline, CDR1 is SGHTA and CDR2 is FQGNSA. The CDR3 has 14 amino acids. The chain's CDR3 is CASSLQGAGNTIYF. The CDR3 region has the DNA TGTGCCAGCAGCTTACAAGGGGCTGGAAACACCATATATTTT. The full variable domain, rest sourced from reference TRBV7-2 and TRBJ1-3, is GAGVSQSPSNKVTEKGKDVELRCDPISGHTALYWYRQSLGQGLEFLIYFQGNSAPDKSGLPSDRFSAERTGGSVSTLTIQRTQQEDSAVYLCASSLQGAGNTIYFGEGSWLTVV.

V usage is TRBV10-3 and J usage is TRBJ2-5; 8 bases match TRBD1. The J segment lost 0 bases and the V segment lost 6 bases, leaving 6 bases of the junction unmatched. This CDR3 contains 15 residues. Germline lookup yields CDR1 ENHRY and CDR2 SYGVKD. DNA for the CDR3: TGTGCCATCAGCCAGACAGGGGATAACCAAGAGACCCAGTACTTC. This encodes CAISQTGDNQETQYF.

This sequence joins TRBV9 and TRBJ2-6; the D is unclear. The germline gives CDR1 SGDLS, CDR2 YYNGEE. V dropped 3 bases and J dropped 3 bases, with 10 bases sitting between them. This CDR3 region has 15 residues. The CDR3 region is CASSANSRGANVLTF. The CDR3 DNA follows: TGTGCCAGCAGCGCCAACAGTCGTGGGGCCAACGTCCTGACTTTC.

The chain has TRBV6-5 and TRBJ2-1; 8 nucleotides agree with TRBD1. The CDR3 sequence is 14 residues long. CDR1 is MNHEY and CDR2 is SVGAGI in the germline V gene. The V segment lost 5 bases and the J segment 7 bases; nucleotides outside the gene matches: 7. CDR3 DNA: TGTGCCAGCAGTCAACAACAGGGGGGTAATGAGCAGTTCTTC. This sequence encodes CASSQQQGGNEQFF.

This chain uses TRBV30 with TRBJ1-3, with no clear D. The germline V gene encodes CDR1 GTSNPN and CDR2 SVGIG (reference sequence). The V gene lost 3 bases and the J gene lost 2 bases, with 8 bases spanning the gap. CDR3 length equals 13 residues. CDR3 coding DNA: TGTGCCTGGAGCTCCACGACTGGAAACACCATATATTTT. Translated, it gives CAWSSTTGNTIYF.

This clone was detected once. The chain combines TRBV28 with TRBJ1-6, with D possibly matching TRBD1 (5 bases). Germline CDR1 is MDHEN and CDR2 is SYDVKM. V shed 6 bases and J shed 3 bases, with 12 bases lying between them. This CDR3 comprises 15 residues. The CDR3 sequence: CASSPQGYYNSPLHF. Written as DNA, the CDR3 is TGTGCCAGCAGCCCCCAGGGTTACTATAATTCACCCCTCCACTTT.